This passage covers 16 T cell receptor beta chains from one sample sequenced in a study of spatial heterogeneity in lung cancer. Time point here: blood at routine non-recurrence follow-up after resection. TCRdb recomputed calls from the 5' RACE reads with MiXCR, one row per CDR3 protein. The top ten hold around 24% of the sample, which has roughly 110,000 distinct CDR3 sequences, under 14% seen once. This specimen consisted of PBMCs, obtained at follow-up. All receptors derive from a female donor with early-stage non-small cell lung cancer.

V is TRBV12-3 or TRBV12-4 and J is TRBJ2-5; D gene unclear. Trimming removed 2 bases at V and 1 base at J, with 5 bases between. The CDR3 is 13 amino acids. CDR3 DNA: TGTGCCAGCAGTTTATGGGGCCAAGAGACCCAGTACTTC. It codes for CASSLWGQETQYF.

This clonotype was seen a handful of times. V is TRBV6-5 and J is TRBJ2-5, with 13 bases lining up with TRBD2. The CDR3 length is 17 residues. Germline CDR1 is MNHEY and CDR2 is SVGAGI. V lost 6 bases to trimming and J lost 5 bases; unmatched junction nucleotides: 12. CDR3 amino acids: CASSGGLAGTRRETQYF. The CDR3 nucleotides are TGTGCCAGCAGCGGGGGACTAGCGGGAACCCGACGGGAGACCCAGTACTTC.

This clonotype was detected ten times or more. This chain joins TRBV11-2 and TRBJ2-1; D may match TRBD1 or TRBD2 (6 bases each). V was trimmed by 6 bases and J by 8 bases, leaving 23 bases between them. CDR1 and CDR2 (germline): SGHAT, FQNNGV. This CDR3 spans 16 amino acids. The CDR3 region is CASRGGKTGDLHEQFF. The CDR3 region has the DNA TGTGCCAGCAGAGGGGGGAAGACCGGGGACCTCCATGAGCAGTTCTTC. Complete variable domain (other parts from reference TRBV11-2 and TRBJ2-1): EAGVAQSPRYKIIEKRQSVAFWCNPISGHATLYWYQQILGQGPKLLIQFQNNGVVDDSQLPKDRFSAERLKGVDSTLKIQPAKLEDSAVYLCASRGGKTGDLHEQFFGPGTRLTVL.

The chain employs TRBV12-3 or TRBV12-4 and TRBJ2-1; tentatively, D is TRBD2 (5 bases). This CDR3 comprises 19 residues. V dropped 2 bases and J dropped 0 bases, with 20 bases sitting between them. CDR3 nucleotide sequence: TGTGCCAGCAGTTTACCGCGGGTGGTGGGCGGAGGCTCCTACAATGAGCAGTTCTTC. The encoded protein is CASSLPRVVGGGSYNEQFF.

This chain connects TRBV6-5 to TRBJ2-7; TRBD1 might be the D (6 bases). The V end was cut by 4 bases, the J end by 4 bases, with 17 bases between. Germline V CDR1 and CDR2: MNHEY, SVGAGI. The CDR3 has 15 residues. The CDR3, as DNA: TGTGCCAGCAGTTTTCGACAGGTTAAGATTTACGAGCAGTACTTC. It yields the protein CASSFRQVKIYEQYF.

This clonotype was picked up a small number of times. This chain connects TRBV28 to TRBJ2-7; TRBD2 matches 12 bases. Germline V gene data show CDR1 as MDHEN and CDR2 as SYDVKM. The CDR3 spans 14 residues. V was pared by 5 bases and J by 4 bases, with 3 bases of the junction left unmatched. The CDR3 coding sequence is TGTGCCAGCAGTACTAGCGGGAGGAGGTACGAGCAGTACTTC. Its translation is CASSTSGRRYEQYF.

This clonotype has a single count. The rearrangement links TRBV7-9 to TRBJ2-2, with 9 nucleotides matching TRBD2. The CDR3 covers 16 residues. Unmatched junction bases numbered 12, after V lost 6 bases and J lost 7 bases. Looked up from germline, CDR1 is SEHNR and CDR2 is FQNEAQ (reference sequence). The DNA of the CDR3 is TGTGCCAGCAGTTTGGGAATTAGCGGGAGCGGCGGGGAGCTGTTTTTT. Amino acid sequence: CASSLGISGSGGELFF. The full variable domain, its missing parts supplied by reference TRBV7-9 and TRBJ2-2, is DTGVSQNPRHKITKRGQNVTFRCDPISEHNRLYWYRQTLGQGPEFLTYFQNEAQLEKSRLLSDRFSAERPKGSFSTLEIQRTEQGDSAMYLCASSLGISGSGGELFFGEGSRLTVL.

The V call is TRBV7-9, the J call TRBJ2-5; D not resolved. The CDR3 is made up of 15 amino acids. Germline CDR1 SEHNR, CDR2 FQNEAQ (reference sequence). Deletions cut 0 bases from V and 2 bases from J, with 10 bases between. As DNA, the CDR3 is TGTGCCAGCAGCTTAGCGCGTACGGTTCAAGAGACCCAGTACTTC. Translating gives CASSLARTVQETQYF.

This clonotype has just a few counts. This sequence joins TRBV5-1 and TRBJ2-3, with D tentatively TRBD2 (5 bases). The CDR3 has 16 residues. With 5 bases removed from V and 0 bases from J, the gap between germline ends came to 16 bases. Germline V gene data show CDR1 as SGHRS and CDR2 as YFSETQ. In nucleotides, the CDR3 is TGCGCCAGCAGACCCCTTCCGGGGATCAGCACAGATACGCAGTATTTT. This sequence encodes CASRPLPGISTDTQYF.

Many counts were recorded for this clonotype. The CDR3 spells CASSLSAASTRDTQYF. The DNA of the CDR3 is TGCGCCAGCAGCCTGAGTGCGGCTAGTACCCGAGATACGCAGTATTTT. The V call is TRBV4-3, the J call TRBJ2-3; unclear D gene. Trimming cost V 4 bases and J 5 bases, with 19 bases left between them. The CDR3 consists of 16 residues. The germline gives CDR1 LGHNA, CDR2 YSLEER.

V gene TRBV7-2 combines with J gene TRBJ1-4; D not resolved. The CDR3 length is 14 residues. V lost 4 bases and J lost 7, with 13 bases in between. The V gene's germline CDR1 is SGHTA and CDR2 FQGNSA. CDR3 residues: CASSSDAGGEKLFF. DNA of the CDR3: TGTGCCAGCAGCTCGGACGCGGGCGGTGAAAAACTGTTTTTT.

This clonotype was observed many times. The J gene is TRBJ1-5, the V gene TRBV6-4; 11 bases align to TRBD1. CDR1 is MRHNA and CDR2 is SNTAGT in the germline V gene. V was pared by 6 bases and J by 4 bases, with 2 bases of the junction left unmatched. The CDR3 runs 14 residues. The CDR3 protein is CASRDRGQNQPQHF. The CDR3 nucleotides read TGTGCCAGCAGGGACAGGGGGCAAAATCAGCCCCAGCATTTT.

This clonotype was observed a few times. The rearrangement links TRBV9 to TRBJ1-2; D may be TRBD1 (5 bases). Per the germline V gene, CDR1 is SGDLS and CDR2 is YYNGEE. Trimming removed 0 bases from V and 6 bases from J, with 12 bases in between. This CDR3 is built from 14 residues. CDR3 region: CASSVGGAGDGYTF. The CDR3 nucleotides read TGTGCCAGCAGCGTAGGAGGGGCAGGAGATGGCTACACCTTC.

Concerning this clonotype itself: A much larger clone sits a single nucleotide away, making a read error possible. V and J are TRBV7-6 and TRBJ2-3, with D perhaps TRBD2 (5 bases). CDR3 size: 15 residues. Looked up from germline, CDR1 is SGHVS and CDR2 is FNYEAQ. The CDR3 region has the DNA TGTGCCAGCAGCCTACTACCCGGGAAGATAGATATGCAGTATTTT. It specifies CASSLLPGKIDMQYF.

The rearrangement uses TRBV29-1 and TRBJ2-1, with 8 bases fitting TRBD2. Germline CDR1 reads SQVTM; CDR2 reads ANQGSEA. This CDR3 is built from 14 residues. V lost 7 bases and J lost 5; bases outside the gene matches: 10. DNA of the CDR3: TGCAGCGGTCCACCCGGGACTAGAAACAATGAGCAGTTCTTC. Translating it yields CSGPPGTRNNEQFF.

This chain connects TRBV19 to TRBJ2-4, with D perhaps matching TRBD2 (5 bases). Trimming stripped 5 bases from V and 1 base from J, with 12 bases between. The V gene's germline CDR1 is LNHDA and CDR2 SQIVND (reference sequence). CDR3 length: 15 residues. CDR3 in amino acids: CASSDYSAAKNIQYF. The CDR3 DNA reads as TGTGCCAGTAGTGACTATAGCGCTGCCAAAAACATTCAGTACTTC.